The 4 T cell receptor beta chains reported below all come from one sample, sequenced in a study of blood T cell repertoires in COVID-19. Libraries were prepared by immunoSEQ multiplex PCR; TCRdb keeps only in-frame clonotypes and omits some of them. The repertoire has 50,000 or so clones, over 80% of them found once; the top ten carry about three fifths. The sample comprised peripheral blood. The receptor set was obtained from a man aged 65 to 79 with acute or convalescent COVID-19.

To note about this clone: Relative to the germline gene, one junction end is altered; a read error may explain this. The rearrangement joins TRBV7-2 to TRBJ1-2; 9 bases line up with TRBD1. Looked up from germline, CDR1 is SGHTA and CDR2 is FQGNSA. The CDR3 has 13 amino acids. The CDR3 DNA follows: TGTGCCAGCAGCCTTGACAGGGGGGACGGCTACATCTTC. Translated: CASSLDRGDGYIF.

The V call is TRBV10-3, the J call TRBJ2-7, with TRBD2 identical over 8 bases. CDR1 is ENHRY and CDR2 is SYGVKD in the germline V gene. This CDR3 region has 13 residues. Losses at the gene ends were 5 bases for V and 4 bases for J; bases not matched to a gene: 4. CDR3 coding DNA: TGTGCCATCAGTCGGGAGGGCATTTACGAGCAGTACTTC. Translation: CAISREGIYEQYF.

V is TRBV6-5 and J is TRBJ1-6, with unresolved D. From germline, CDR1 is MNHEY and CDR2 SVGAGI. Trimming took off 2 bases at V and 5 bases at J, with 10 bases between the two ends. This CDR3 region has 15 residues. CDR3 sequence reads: CASSYDYRNNSPLHF. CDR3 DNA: TGTGCCAGCAGTTACGACTATAGAAATAATTCACCCCTCCACTTT.

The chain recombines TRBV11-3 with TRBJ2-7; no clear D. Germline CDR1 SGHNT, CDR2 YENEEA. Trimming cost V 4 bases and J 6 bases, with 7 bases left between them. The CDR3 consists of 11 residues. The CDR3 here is CASSSSGEQYF. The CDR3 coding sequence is TGTGCCAGCAGCTCCTCGGGCGAGCAGTACTTC.